These 21 T cell receptor beta chains were sequenced from one sample in a study of type 1 and type 2 diabetes patients. The PCR template was genomic DNA. Multiplex PCR with 30 forward and 13 reverse primers amplified the TCR beta CDR3. MiXCR, run by TCRdb on the multiplex PCR reads, gives a single entry per CDR3 protein. The sample lists under 300,000 distinct CDR3 sequences, around 47% occurring once. Sequencing used peripheral blood mononuclear cells (PBMCs). The source is a young man with type 2 diabetes.

This chain uses TRBV3-1 with TRBJ1-1, with a possible D match to TRBD1 (6 bases). V was shortened by 1 base and J by 7 bases, with 13 bases between the two germline ends. The CDR3 is 14 residues long. Germline V gives CDR1 LGHDT, CDR2 YNNKEL (reference sequence). The CDR3 sequence: CASSQVPGAGEAFF. For the CDR3, the DNA is TGTGCCAGCAGCCAAGTCCCAGGGGCAGGTGAAGCTTTCTTT.

There are many counts of this clonotype. This chain connects TRBV25-1 to TRBJ1-1; D is possibly TRBD1 (5 bases). Germline V gene lookup returns CDR1 MGHDK and CDR2 SYGVNS. The CDR3 contains 14 residues. V was pared by 1 base and J by 8 bases, with 14 bases between. The CDR3 region is CASSEFSRTREAFF. The CDR3 DNA reads as TGTGCCAGCAGTGAATTTTCACGGACAAGAGAAGCTTTCTTT.

This clonotype has ten or more counts. The chain has TRBV2 and TRBJ1-1; D is uncertain. The V end lost 2 bases, the J end lost 1 base, and 17 bases lay between the germline ends. The germline gives CDR1 SNHLY, CDR2 FYNNEI. The CDR3 runs to 17 residues. CDR3 protein: CASSEPTPPTGNTEAFF. DNA for the CDR3: TGTGCCAGCAGTGAACCTACACCGCCGACGGGGAACACTGAAGCTTTCTTT.

V usage is TRBV7-8 and J usage is TRBJ1-4; no definite D call. The germline V gene encodes CDR1 SGHVS and CDR2 FQNEAQ. V lost 0 bases to trimming and J lost 1 base, with 3 bases between them. The CDR3 is 14 amino acids. The CDR3 sequence: CASSLAGTNEKLFF. The CDR3, as DNA: TGTGCCAGCAGCTTAGCGGGAACTAATGAAAAACTGTTTTTT.

This clonotype was picked up many times. The chain joins TRBV7-2 to TRBJ1-1; D might be TRBD1 (5 bases). CDR1 and CDR2 (germline): SGHTA, FQGNSA. The length of the CDR3 is 12 residues. Trimming left V 3 bases short and J 5 bases short, with 7 bases between. CDR3 in DNA: TGTGCCAGCAGCTTTTGGGGGACTGAAGCTTTCTTT. Its protein is CASSFWGTEAFF.

The V call is TRBV4-3, the J call TRBJ2-7; D gene ambiguous. CDR1 and CDR2 from the germline V gene are LGHNA and YSLEER. The CDR3 is 13 residues long. Trimming cost V 2 bases and J 3 bases, with 8 bases left between them. As DNA, the CDR3 is TGCGCCAGCAGCCAACGACGGTTCTACGAGCAGTACTTC. Amino acid sequence: CASSQRRFYEQYF.

The V call is TRBV7-3, the J call TRBJ1-6; TRBD1 might be the D (6 bases). The CDR3 is made up of 14 amino acids. Germline V gives CDR1 SGHTA, CDR2 FQGTGA. Trimming took off 5 bases at V and 7 bases at J, with 12 bases between the two ends. The CDR3 DNA reads TGTGCCAGCAGCCAAGGGGGTTACAATTCACCCCTCCACTTT. Its protein product is CASSQGGYNSPLHF. The complete variable domain, with remaining parts taken from reference TRBV7-3 and TRBJ1-6, reads GAGVSQTPSNKVTEKGKYVELRCDPISGHTALYWYRQSLGQGPEFLIYFQGTGAADDSGLPNDRFFAVRPEGSVSTLKIQRTERGDSAVYLCASSQGGYNSPLHFGNGTRLTVT.

There are a few counts of this clonotype. The chain combines TRBV12-3 or TRBV12-4 with TRBJ2-7, with 9 bases identical to TRBD2. V lost 3 bases to trimming and J lost 4 bases; unmatched junction nucleotides: 4. The CDR3 has 14 amino acids. The CDR3 region is CASSFFAGGYEQYF. The CDR3 nucleotides are TGTGCCAGCAGTTTCTTTGCGGGAGGGTACGAGCAGTACTTC.

V usage is TRBV19 and J usage is TRBJ1-2; 11 nucleotides align to TRBD1. V lost 4 bases, J lost 5 bases, and 9 bases stayed unmatched. This CDR3 region has 16 residues. CDR1 and CDR2 (germline): LNHDA, SQIVND (reference sequence). CDR3 nucleotide sequence: TGTGCCAGTAGTACAGGACAGGGGGCGTTCCCGTATGGCTACACCTTC. Translated, it gives CASSTGQGAFPYGYTF.

The chain is built from TRBV28 and TRBJ2-5, with 8 bases fitting TRBD2. Trimming took 6 bases from V and 1 from J; bases not matched to a gene: 4. The CDR3 consists of 14 residues. CDR1 MDHEN and CDR2 SYDVKM come from the germline V gene. CDR3 sequence reads: CASSETSVQETQYF. CDR3 DNA sequence: TGTGCCAGCAGCGAGACTAGCGTCCAAGAGACCCAGTACTTC.

Comments on this clonotype: A much larger clonotype is one base distant, so this may be a read error. The rearrangement links TRBV30 to TRBJ2-7; D remains ambiguous. This CDR3 is built from 11 residues. Germline CDR1 reads GTSNPN; CDR2 reads SVGIG (reference sequence). The V gene lost 2 bases and the J gene lost 1 base, with 3 bases spanning the gap. Here the CDR3 reads CAWSPSYEQYF. For the CDR3, the DNA is TGTGCCTGGAGTCCTTCCTACGAGCAGTACTTC. The full variable domain, completed using reference TRBV30 and TRBJ2-7, is SQTIHQWPATLVQPVGSPLSLECTVEGTSNPNLYWYRQAAGRGLQLLFYSVGIGQISSEVPQNLSASRPQDRQFILSSKKLLLSDSGFYLCAWSPSYEQYFGPGTRLTVT.

The chain couples TRBV10-1 to TRBJ1-3, with D possibly TRBD1 on 6 matching bases. CDR3 length: 14 residues. V was clipped by 8 bases and J by 5 bases, with 16 bases between them. Germline values: CDR1 WNHNN, CDR2 SYGVQD (reference sequence). Written as DNA, the CDR3 is TGCGCCAGCTTTATGACAGGAGAAAGAAACACCATATATTTT. This encodes CASFMTGERNTIYF.

Details on this clonotype: A much bigger clone sits one base away, suggesting this may be a read error. The V call is TRBV25-1, the J call TRBJ1-1; maybe TRBD1 (5 bases). V shed 4 bases and J shed 1 base, with 13 bases lying between them. CDR3 size: 15 residues. Germline CDR1 and CDR2: MGHDK and SYGVNS. CDR3 nucleotides: TGTGCCAGCAGTGGGTGGACAACGTCGAACACTGAAGCTTTCTTT. Protein sequence: CASSGWTTSNTEAFF.

For this clonotype: One end of the junction is discordant with germline, which a read error may explain. This chain uses TRBV19 with TRBJ1-5; D is undetermined. Germline V lookup: CDR1 LNHDA, CDR2 SQIVND (reference sequence). The CDR3 has 15 amino acids. The CDR3: CVSTQIPLNNQPQHF. The DNA of the CDR3 is TGTGTCAGTACCCAGATCCCGTTAAACAATCAGCCCCAGCATTTT.

This chain connects TRBV20-1 to TRBJ1-1; D is unclear. The germline V and J ends were trimmed by 5 bases and 8 bases, with 9 bases remaining between them. In germline, CDR1 is DFQATT, CDR2 SNEGSKA (reference sequence). The CDR3 runs to 10 residues. Here the CDR3 DNA reads TGCAGTGCTGGACGAGAGGAAGCTTTCTTT. Translated, it gives CSAGREEAFF.

This chain links TRBV28 with TRBJ1-5; perhaps TRBD1 as D (5 bases). V lost 7 bases and J 2 bases, leaving 18 bases between the germline ends. This CDR3 is 16 amino acids long. Germline assignment: CDR1 MDHEN and CDR2 SYDVKM. For the CDR3, the DNA is TGTGCCAGCACCCAGGTGGATGAGGGGCGCAATCAGCCCCAGCATTTT. Amino acids: CASTQVDEGRNQPQHF.

This clonotype was observed a few times. The J gene is TRBJ2-1, the V gene TRBV15; 10 nucleotides line up with TRBD1. The V segment lost 4 bases and the J segment 5 bases; nucleotides outside the gene matches: 5. The germline V gene has CDR1 LNHNV and CDR2 YYDKDF (reference sequence). The CDR3 spans 15 residues. The CDR3 DNA reads TGTGCCACCAGCACAGCGGGACAGGGGAACAATGAGCAGTTCTTC. Protein: CATSTAGQGNNEQFF.

The V gene is TRBV10-3, the J gene TRBJ2-2; D possibly corresponds to TRBD2 (5 bases). In germline, CDR1 is ENHRY, CDR2 SYGVKD. Trimming pared 0 bases from V and 4 bases from J, leaving 9 bases between. The CDR3 covers 15 residues. The CDR3: CAISESGVSTGELFF. The CDR3 DNA follows: TGTGCCATCAGTGAGTCCGGGGTCAGCACCGGGGAGCTGTTTTTT.

This clonotype came up a few times. This chain connects TRBV7-3 to TRBJ2-7; D gene uncertain. The CDR3 has 10 amino acids. CDR1 and CDR2 (germline): SGHTA, FQGTGA. V was cut by 4 bases and J by 7 bases, with 5 bases left in between. The CDR3 region is CASSSSEQYF. In DNA form, the CDR3 reads TGTGCCAGCAGCTCCTCGGAGCAGTACTTC.

The V call is TRBV12-3 or TRBV12-4, the J call TRBJ1-2, with 7 bases lining up with TRBD1. This CDR3 is built from 14 residues. After removal of 4 bases from V and 7 bases from J, the junction contained 9 bases not matched to a gene. The CDR3 DNA follows: TGTGCCAGCAGTTCTGCGAGACAGGGCGGTGGCTACACCTTC. This sequence encodes CASSSARQGGGYTF.

The genes are TRBV19 and TRBJ1-2; D remains ambiguous. The germline gives CDR1 LNHDA, CDR2 SQIVND (reference sequence). Trimming stripped 1 base from V and 6 bases from J, with 12 bases between. The CDR3 is made up of 14 amino acids. Written as DNA, the CDR3 is TGTGCCAGTAGTATAGGAGGTTACGGTAATGGCTACACCTTC. Its protein is CASSIGGYGNGYTF.